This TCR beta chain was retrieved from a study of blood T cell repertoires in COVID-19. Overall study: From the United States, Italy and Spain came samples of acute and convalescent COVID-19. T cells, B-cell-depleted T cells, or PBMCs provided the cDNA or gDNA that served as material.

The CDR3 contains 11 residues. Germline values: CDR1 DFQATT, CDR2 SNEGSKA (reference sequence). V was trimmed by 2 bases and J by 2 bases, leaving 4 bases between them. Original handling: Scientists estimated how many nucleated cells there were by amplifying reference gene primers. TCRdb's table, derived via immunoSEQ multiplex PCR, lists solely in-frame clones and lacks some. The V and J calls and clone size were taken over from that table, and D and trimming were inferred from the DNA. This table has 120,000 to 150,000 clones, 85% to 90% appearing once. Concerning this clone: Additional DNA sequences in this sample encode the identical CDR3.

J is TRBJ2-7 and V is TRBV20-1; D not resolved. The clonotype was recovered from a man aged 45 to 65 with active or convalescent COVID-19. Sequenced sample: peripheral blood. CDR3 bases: TGCAGTGCTAGACGGGCCTACGAGCAGTACTTC. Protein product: CSARRAYEQYF.